What follows are 21 T cell receptor beta chains derived from one specimen sequenced in a study of control samples from healthy donors and cancer patients. Generated by immunoSEQ multiplex PCR, the TCRdb table keeps only in-frame clones and is missing some. The sample gives 250,000 to 300,000 clones, roughly 80% of which show up once; about 14% is in the top ten. The sample taken for sequencing was PBMCs. The origin of the receptors is an older woman with lung cancer.

This chain links TRBV5-1 with TRBJ2-3; D may match TRBD1 or TRBD2 (5 bases each). Trimming removed 5 bases from V and 4 bases from J, with 14 bases in between. Germline V lookup: CDR1 SGHRS, CDR2 YFSETQ. This CDR3 comprises 14 residues. As DNA, the CDR3 is TGCGCCAGCAGTGTGGGAAGGGGAGCAGATACGCAGTATTTT. It translates to CASSVGRGADTQYF.

This clone has only a few counts. The chain has TRBV7-2 and TRBJ1-1; D is undetermined. Germline values: CDR1 SGHTA, CDR2 FQGNSA. The CDR3 is 15 residues long. V dropped 1 base and J dropped 2 bases, with 11 bases sitting between them. CDR3 DNA sequence: TGTGCCAGCAGCTTAGTCTGGCCTACCAACACTGAAGCTTTCTTT. Protein product: CASSLVWPTNTEAFF.

The CDR3 sequence is CASSPRGAVEEKLFF. In nucleotides, the CDR3 is TGTGCCAGCAGCCCCAGGGGGGCAGTGGAGGAAAAACTGTTTTTT. The chain has TRBV28 and TRBJ1-4; 7 nucleotides align to TRBD1. From germline, CDR1 is MDHEN and CDR2 SYDVKM. The CDR3 consists of 15 residues. Unmatched junction bases numbered 12, after V lost 6 bases and J lost 8 bases. The complete variable domain, with remaining parts taken from reference TRBV28 and TRBJ1-4, reads DVKVTQSSRYLVKRTGEKVFLECVQDMDHENMFWYRQDPGLGLRLIYFSYDVKMKEKGDIPEGYSVSREKKERFSLILESASTNQTSMYLCASSPRGAVEEKLFFGSGTQLSVL.

The chain links TRBV21-1 to TRBJ1-6. TRBV21-1 counts as a pseudogene. The length of the CDR3 is 15 residues. The CDR3 reads CASSGGTPNNSPLHF. The CDR3 nucleotides read TGTGCCAGCTCGGGAGGTACCCCAAATAATTCACCCCTCCACTTT.

CDR3 residues: CASSPRSSRAMNTEAFF. The CDR3 DNA sequence: TGTGCCAGCTCACCGCGCAGTAGTCGGGCGATGAACACTGAAGCTTTCTTT. The V call is TRBV18, the J call TRBJ1-1; D unclear. Trimming removed 3 bases at V and 0 bases at J, with 17 bases between. Germline values: CDR1 KGHSH, CDR2 LQKENI. This CDR3 region has 17 residues.

The rearrangement uses TRBV19 and TRBJ1-5; 8 bases align to TRBD1. J gave up 0 bases and V 5 bases, and 0 bases lay outside the gene matches. Germline CDR1 and CDR2: LNHDA and SQIVND (reference sequence). CDR3 length: 14 amino acids. CDR3 protein: CASSGQGSNQPQHF. The CDR3 region has the DNA TGTGCCAGTAGTGGACAGGGTAGCAATCAGCCCCAGCATTTT.

This clone appeared a single time. The rearrangement joins TRBV4-2 to TRBJ2-3; 9 bases agree with TRBD2. Germline V lookup: CDR1 LGHNA, CDR2 YNFKEQ. Trimming took 1 base from V and 2 from J; bases not matched to a gene: 10. There are 18 residues in the CDR3. Here the CDR3 reads CASSQALVAGGSTDTQYF. CDR3 bases: TGTGCCAGCAGCCAAGCCCTAGTGGCGGGGGGGTCCACAGATACGCAGTATTTT.

The V gene is TRBV29-1, the J gene TRBJ2-5, with 7 bases that match TRBD1. This CDR3 spans 13 amino acids. The V and J ends lost 7 bases and 1 base, in that order; junction bases with no gene match: 6. In germline, CDR1 is SQVTM, CDR2 ANQGSEA. The chain's CDR3 is CSGGQAPQETQYF. CDR3 sequence (DNA): TGCAGCGGTGGACAGGCCCCCCAAGAGACCCAGTACTTC. Combining the CDR3 with reference TRBV29-1 and TRBJ2-5 gives the whole variable domain SAVISQKPSRDICQRGTSLTIQCQVDSQVTMMFWYRQQPGQSLTLIATANQGSEATYESGFVIDKFPISRPNLTFSTLTVSNMSPEDSSIYLCSGGQAPQETQYFGPGTRLLVL.

V is TRBV5-6 and J is TRBJ2-4; D gene uncertain. CDR3 length: 14 residues. The germline gives CDR1 SGHDT, CDR2 YYEEEE. V lost 2 bases and J 0 bases, leaving 6 bases between the germline ends. Written as DNA, the CDR3 is TGTGCCAGCAGCTTACAACTAGCCAAAAACATTCAGTACTTC. Translated, it gives CASSLQLAKNIQYF.

The V call is TRBV29-1, the J call TRBJ1-2; D gene uncertain. Trimming stripped 4 bases from V and 9 bases from J, with 12 bases between. Germline assignment: CDR1 SQVTM and CDR2 ANQGSEA. The CDR3 runs 11 residues. The CDR3 nucleotides are TGCAGCGTTGGAGCCATCTTGAGCTACACCTTC. As protein: CSVGAILSYTF.

This chain links TRBV27 with TRBJ2-1; TRBD1 matches 9 bases. The CDR3 loop spans 15 amino acids. Trimming at V came to 8 bases and at J to 8 bases, leaving 13 bases not matched to a gene. CDR1 and CDR2 (germline): MNHEY, SMNVEV (reference sequence). This chain's CDR3 is CASLTGTGSRDEQFF. In DNA, the CDR3 is TGTGCCAGCCTCACCGGGACAGGGAGCAGGGATGAGCAGTTCTTC.

The chain has TRBV6-1 and TRBJ1-5; D possibly corresponds to TRBD1 (5 bases). CDR1 is MNHNS, CDR2 SASEGT, per germline. CDR3 length equals 14 residues. V lost 3 bases and J 2 bases, leaving 8 bases between the germline ends. The CDR3 DNA follows: TGTGCCAGCAGTGACAGGGATGGCAATCAGCCCCAGCATTTT. Translation gives CASSDRDGNQPQHF.

V usage is TRBV6-5 and J usage is TRBJ1-4, with D perhaps TRBD1 (5 bases). The germline CDR1 and CDR2 sequences are MNHEY and SVGAGI. The length of the CDR3 is 14 residues. Trimming pared 7 bases from V and 8 bases from J, leaving 17 bases between. The CDR3, as DNA: TGTGCCAGCACCTCATCCCAGGGCGAGGAAAAACTGTTTTTT. Protein sequence: CASTSSQGEEKLFF.

This clone was counted only a few times. The gene calls are TRBV10-1 and TRBJ2-7; TRBD1 matches 8 bases. This CDR3 spans 13 amino acids. CDR1 and CDR2 from the germline V gene are WNHNN and SYGVQD (reference sequence). V shed 3 bases, J shed 3 bases, and the junction held 1 base outside the gene matches. The DNA for the CDR3 is TGCGCCAGCAGTGACAGGGGGCTCTACGAGCAGTACTTC. This encodes CASSDRGLYEQYF.

This chain connects TRBV5-1 to TRBJ2-5, with D hard to call. The V gene lost 3 bases and the J gene lost 5 bases, with 11 bases spanning the gap. The germline gives CDR1 SGHRS, CDR2 YFSETQ. CDR3 length: 13 residues. CDR3 region: CASSWKDVETQYF. CDR3 sequence (DNA): TGCGCCAGCAGCTGGAAGGACGTGGAGACCCAGTACTTC. Full variable domain (missing parts from reference TRBV5-1 and TRBJ2-5): KAGVTQTPRYLIKTRGQQVTLSCSPISGHRSVSWYQQTPGQGLQFLFEYFSETQRNKGNFPGRFSGRQFSNSRSEMNVSTLELGDSALYLCASSWKDVETQYFGPGTRLLVL.

The chain recombines TRBV29-1 with TRBJ2-1; D gene unclear. The germline V gene has CDR1 SQVTM and CDR2 ANQGSEA. Deletions cut 7 bases from V and 3 bases from J, with 13 bases between. CDR3 length equals 13 residues. This CDR3 reads CSATPYSYNEQFF. The CDR3 DNA reads as TGCAGCGCTACGCCCTATAGCTACAATGAGCAGTTCTTC.

The rearrangement uses TRBV28 and TRBJ1-5; D is ambiguous. The CDR3 extends over 14 amino acids. Germline loops: CDR1 MDHEN, CDR2 SYDVKM. Trimming removed 7 bases at V and 6 bases at J, with 16 bases between. The CDR3 DNA follows: TGTGCCAGCACCGGGGATGTGGGGATTCAGCCCCAGCATTTT. Protein sequence: CASTGDVGIQPQHF.

The chain carries TRBV19 and TRBJ2-2, with 14 bases lining up with TRBD2. Trimming at V came to 2 bases and at J to 1 base, leaving 3 bases not matched to a gene. CDR3 length: 18 amino acids. Germline loops: CDR1 LNHDA, CDR2 SQIVND (reference sequence). The CDR3 sequence is CASSIIGTSGRNTGELFF. In DNA form, the CDR3 reads TGTGCCAGTAGTATAATTGGGACTAGCGGGAGGAACACCGGGGAGCTGTTTTTT. Together with reference TRBV19 and TRBJ2-2, the CDR3 gives the full variable domain: DGGITQSPKYLFRKEGQNVTLSCEQNLNHDAMYWYRQDPGQGLRLIYYSQIVNDFQKGDIAEGYSVSREKKESFPLTVTSAQKNPTAFYLCASSIIGTSGRNTGELFFGEGSRLTVL.

This rearrangement joins TRBV28 to TRBJ1-1; D gene ambiguous. The CDR3 is 13 amino acids. V was clipped by 6 bases and J by 2 bases, with 10 bases between them. Germline loops: CDR1 MDHEN, CDR2 SYDVKM. The CDR3, as DNA: TGTGCCAGCAGACGATCCCCCAACACTGAAGCTTTCTTT. Translating it yields CASRRSPNTEAFF.

The chain uses TRBV6-2 or TRBV6-3 and TRBJ1-1; D might be TRBD1 (5 bases). Germline V gene data show CDR1 as MNHEY and CDR2 as SVGEGT. V gave up 6 bases and J gave up 2 bases, with 13 bases separating them. The CDR3 is 14 amino acids. The CDR3 loop is CASSHPQGNTEAFF. The CDR3 coding sequence is TGTGCCAGCAGCCACCCGCAGGGTAACACTGAAGCTTTCTTT.

The chain couples TRBV5-1 to TRBJ2-3; 7 nucleotides line up with TRBD2. The CDR3 length is 17 residues. The V gene end was trimmed by 1 base and the J gene end by 3 bases; junction bases not matched to a gene: 11. CDR1 is SGHRS and CDR2 is YFSETQ in the germline V gene. CDR3 coding DNA: TGCGCCAGCAGCTTGAGGAGCAGGGCGGGGGTTACAGATACGCAGTATTTT. Translated, it gives CASSLRSRAGVTDTQYF. Together with reference TRBV5-1 and TRBJ2-3, the CDR3 gives the full variable domain: KAGVTQTPRYLIKTRGQQVTLSCSPISGHRSVSWYQQTPGQGLQFLFEYFSETQRNKGNFPGRFSGRQFSNSRSEMNVSTLELGDSALYLCASSLRSRAGVTDTQYFGPGTRLTVL.